This section outlines one T cell receptor beta chain sequence together with its context. What it binds is unknown. Unique molecular identifiers were used in preparing the TCRbeta library. TCRdb re-called the PCR reads with MiXCR, one entry per CDR3 protein. The data show under 750,000 distinct CDR3 sequences, approximately 22% seen once. This sample stems from a study of T-cell reconstitution after alpha-beta-depleted transplantation in children. Germline CDR1 reads DFQATT; CDR2 reads SNEGSKA (reference sequence). Losses at the gene ends were 5 bases for V and 4 bases for J; bases not matched to a gene: 6. The CDR3 consists of 15 residues. Study-wide findings and caveats: At day 60, the high TCRbeta diversity found in some patients originated from recipient T cells and thymic progenitors that had survived. When one year had passed after transplant, most T-cell counts and diversity came from newly produced T cells. Expanded clones from the graft, numbering several hundred, reportedly supplied alpha-beta T cells about two months after transplant.

The sample consisted of PBMCs, mostly from graft donor cells, taken 360 days after TCRalphabeta/CD19-depleted stem cell transplant. The origin of this receptor is a boy in the first two years of life who had a stem cell transplant for acute myeloid leukemia, so the T cells may come from the graft donor. This chain connects TRBV20-1 to TRBJ2-3, with 13 positions matching TRBD2. Here the CDR3 reads CSASLTSGGADTQYF. The DNA of the CDR3 is TGCAGTGCTTCCCTAACTAGCGGGGGGGCAGATACGCAGTATTTT.